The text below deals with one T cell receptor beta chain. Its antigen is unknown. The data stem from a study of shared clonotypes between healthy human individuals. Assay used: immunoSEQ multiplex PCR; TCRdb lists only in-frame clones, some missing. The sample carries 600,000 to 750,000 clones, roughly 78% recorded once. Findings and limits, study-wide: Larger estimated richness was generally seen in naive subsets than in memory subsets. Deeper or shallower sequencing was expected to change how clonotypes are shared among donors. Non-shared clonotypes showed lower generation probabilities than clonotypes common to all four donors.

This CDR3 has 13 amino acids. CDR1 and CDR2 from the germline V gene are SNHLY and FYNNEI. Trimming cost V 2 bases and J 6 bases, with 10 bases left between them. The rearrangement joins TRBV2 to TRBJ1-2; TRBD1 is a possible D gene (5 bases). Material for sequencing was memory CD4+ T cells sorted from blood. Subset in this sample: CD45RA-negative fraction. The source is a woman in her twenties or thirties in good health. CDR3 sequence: CASSERGRDGYTF. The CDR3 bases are TGTGCCAGCAGTGAACGGGGGAGGGATGGCTACACCTTC. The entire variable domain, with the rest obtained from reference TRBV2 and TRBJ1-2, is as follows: EPEVTQTPSHQVTQMGQEVILRCVPISNHLYFYWYRQILGQKVEFLVSFYNNEISEKSEIFDDQFSVERPDGSNFTLKIRSTKLEDSAMYFCASSERGRDGYTFGSGTRLTVV.